This TCR beta chain stems from a study of technical replicates of blood from a handful of donors (dated by TCRdb to the late 2010s). The library was obtained by the immunoSEQ multiplex PCR assay. Held by TCRdb, this immuneACCESS table contains in-frame sequences only and omits some clones. Under half of the omission traces to an unresolved V gene where checked; the cause of the rest is unknown. The sample includes about 50,000 clones, with 90% to 95% observed a single time. The ten top clones hold 2.5% to 4% of the sample. Of note for this clone: This clone's antigen is unknown. The record has no base qualities; no much larger clone is one base away.

Based on the germline V gene, the CDR1 and CDR2 sequences are SGHTA and FQGNSA. From cysteine to phenylalanine, the CDR3 is 17 amino acids long. The retained sequence is limited to the CDR3, 51 bases, with the frame set at the first base. Germline trimming: 5 bases from V, 7 bases from J; junction bases outside gene matches: 12. The rearranged segments are TRBV7-2 and TRBJ1-4, and TRBD1 aligns with 11 junction nucleotides. Sequences were obtained from PBMCs. This receptor was taken from a human donor in good health. Some clones in this sample may be carry-over from other donors' samples. The CDR3 reads CASSAGQGAVLPEKLFF. The DNA reads TGTGCCAGCAGCGCCGGACAGGGGGCGGTCCTTCCTGAAAAACTGTTTTTT. Where the CDR3 stops, the reference TRBV7-2 and TRBJ1-4 genes take over; the full variable domain is GAGVSQSPSNKVTEKGKDVELRCDPISGHTALYWYRQSLGQGLEFLIYFQGNSAPDKSGLPSDRFSAERTGGSVSTLTIQRTQQEDSAVYLCASSAGQGAVLPEKLFFGSGTQLSVL.